The 7 T cell receptor beta chains in this list originate from one sample, sequenced in a study of vaccination effects on CD4 cells after COVID-19. In the ViraFEST assay, antigen-specific CD4+ clonotypes were identified by expansion after peptide-pool stimulation. Upon completion of more than eight days in culture, CD4+ T cells were isolated. Infection dated between March and December 2020, before the Alpha, Beta and Delta variants reached the United States. These receptors are not linked to any known antigen. The assay was immunoSEQ multiplex PCR, and TCRdb's table has in-frame clones only and misses some. This sample yields about 45,000 clones, of which about three quarters are seen a single time; under 30% belongs to the top ten. The specimen comprised CD4+ T cells from PBMCs cultured with a peptide pool, sampled before COVID-19 vaccination. These receptors all stem from a human donor who had a prior SARS-CoV-2 infection.

This rearrangement joins TRBV5-1 to TRBJ1-1; a weak D match, TRBD1 (6 bases). CDR1 is SGHRS, CDR2 YFSETQ, per germline. The V and J ends lost 4 bases and 1 base respectively, with 14 bases between them. The CDR3 is made up of 15 amino acids. The CDR3 region is CASSLGAGANTEAFF. Here the CDR3 DNA reads TGCGCCAGCAGCCTGGGGGCAGGGGCGAACACTGAAGCTTTCTTT.

V gene TRBV10-2 combines with J gene TRBJ2-5, with 7 bases aligning to TRBD2. Trimming at V came to 4 bases and at J to 3 bases, leaving 8 bases not matched to a gene. From germline, CDR1 is WSHSY and CDR2 SAAADI. This CDR3 spans 15 amino acids. The CDR3 spells CASSVTSASEETQYF. The CDR3 DNA sequence: TGCGCCAGCAGTGTTACTAGCGCAAGTGAAGAGACCCAGTACTTC.

The chain carries TRBV6-5 and TRBJ2-2; 8 nucleotides line up with TRBD2. Germline CDR1 is MNHEY and CDR2 is SVGAGI. The ends lost 6 bases at V and 9 bases at J; junction bases unmatched: 12. The CDR3 spans 15 residues. In DNA, the CDR3 is TGTGCCAGCAGCCCAGCGGGGGCTATGGGCCGGGAGCTGTTTTTT. Its protein is CASSPAGAMGRELFF.

This clone was counted once. V gene TRBV3-1 (or the pseudogene TRBV3-2) combines with J gene TRBJ2-7, with 7 bases lining up with TRBD2. Looked up from germline, CDR1 is LGHDT and CDR2 is YNNKEL (reference sequence). After removal of 1 base from V and 7 bases from J, the junction contained 10 bases not matched to a gene. CDR3 length: 15 amino acids. CDR3 DNA sequence: TGTGCCAGCAGCCAAGGGGCTAGCGGTAGTGTGGAGCAGTACTTC. Its translation is CASSQGASGSVEQYF.

This clone has a handful of counts. The chain joins TRBV5-6 to TRBJ1-4; D is uncertain. The V and J ends lost 4 bases and 7 bases respectively, with 11 bases between them. The germline gives CDR1 SGHDT, CDR2 YYEEEE. The CDR3 consists of 13 residues. The CDR3 region has the DNA TGTGCCAGCAGCCTTGCAACGGCTGAAAAACTGTTTTTT. As protein: CASSLATAEKLFF.

The chain recombines TRBV7-2 with TRBJ2-2; D remains ambiguous. Trimming took off 5 bases at V and 7 bases at J, with 17 bases between the two ends. The germline V gene encodes CDR1 SGHTA and CDR2 FQGNSA. The length of the CDR3 is 15 residues. CDR3 coding DNA: TGTGCCAGCAGCAGTAGTGTAGGGTGGGGCGGGGAGCTGTTTTTT. The encoded protein is CASSSSVGWGGELFF. The entire variable domain, with the rest obtained from reference TRBV7-2 and TRBJ2-2, is as follows: GAGVSQSPSNKVTEKGKDVELRCDPISGHTALYWYRQSLGQGLEFLIYFQGNSAPDKSGLPSDRFSAERTGGSVSTLTIQRTQQEDSAVYLCASSSSVGWGGELFFGEGSRLTVL.

This clone was seen just once. The chain links TRBV25-1 to TRBJ1-1, with TRBD1 as a possible D gene (5 bases). The V end lost 3 bases, the J end lost 4 bases, and 12 bases lay between the germline ends. This CDR3 has 14 amino acids. Germline CDR1 and CDR2: MGHDK and SYGVNS. As DNA, the CDR3 is TGTGCCAGCAGTGACCCAGGGTCGGGCACTGAAGCTTTCTTT. Its translation: CASSDPGSGTEAFF. Full variable domain (missing parts from reference TRBV25-1 and TRBJ1-1): EADIYQTPRYLVIGTGKKITLECSQTMGHDKMYWYQQDPGMELHLIHYSYGVNSTEKGDLSSESTVSRIRTEHFPLTLESARPSHTSQYLCASSDPGSGTEAFFGQGTRLTVV.